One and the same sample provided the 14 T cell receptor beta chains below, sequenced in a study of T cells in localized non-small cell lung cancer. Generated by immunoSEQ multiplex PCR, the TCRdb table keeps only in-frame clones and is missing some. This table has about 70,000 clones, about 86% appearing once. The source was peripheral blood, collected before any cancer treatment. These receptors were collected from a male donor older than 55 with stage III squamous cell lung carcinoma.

Here the CDR3 reads CASSIVGTGSSGNTIYF. DNA for the CDR3: TGTGCCAGTAGTATAGTGGGGACAGGTAGCTCTGGAAACACCATATATTTT. The gene calls are TRBV19 and TRBJ1-3; 8 bases are a match to TRBD1. J gave up 0 bases and V 1 base, and 5 bases lay outside the gene matches. Germline V gives CDR1 LNHDA, CDR2 SQIVND (reference sequence). This CDR3 has 17 residues.

The CDR3 bases are TGTGCCAGCAGACCTCGGGACAGCGTATCCTACGAGCAGTACTTC. Amino acid sequence: CASRPRDSVSYEQYF. The J gene is TRBJ2-7, the V gene TRBV7-9; 7 bases fit TRBD1. Germline CDR1 and CDR2: SEHNR and FQNEAQ (reference sequence). Trimming cost V 6 bases and J 1 base; bases outside gene matches: 9. This CDR3 has 15 amino acids.

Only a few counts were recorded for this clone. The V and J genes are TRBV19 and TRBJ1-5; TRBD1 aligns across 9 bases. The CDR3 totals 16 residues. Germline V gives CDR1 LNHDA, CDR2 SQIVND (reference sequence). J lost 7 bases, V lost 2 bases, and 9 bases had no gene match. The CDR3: CASSILRLTGGQPQHF. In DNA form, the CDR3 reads TGTGCCAGTAGTATATTGAGGCTTACAGGGGGCCAGCCCCAGCATTTT.

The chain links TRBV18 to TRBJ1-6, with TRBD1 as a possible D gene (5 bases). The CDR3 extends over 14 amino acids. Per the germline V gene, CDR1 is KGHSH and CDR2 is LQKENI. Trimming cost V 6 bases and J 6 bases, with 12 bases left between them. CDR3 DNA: TGTGCCAGCTCTCCAACGGGGGTTAATTCACCCCTCCACTTT. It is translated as CASSPTGVNSPLHF.

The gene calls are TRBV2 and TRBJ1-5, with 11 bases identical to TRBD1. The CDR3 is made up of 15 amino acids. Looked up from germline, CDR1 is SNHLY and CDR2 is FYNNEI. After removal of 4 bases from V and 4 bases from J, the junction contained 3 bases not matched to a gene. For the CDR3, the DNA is TGTGCCAGCAGTGGAGGACAGGGGGCTAATCAGCCCCAGCATTTT. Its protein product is CASSGGQGANQPQHF.

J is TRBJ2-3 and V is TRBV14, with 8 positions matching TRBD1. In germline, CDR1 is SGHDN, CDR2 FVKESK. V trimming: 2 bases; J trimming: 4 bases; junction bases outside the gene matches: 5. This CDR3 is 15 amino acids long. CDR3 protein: CASSQTTGVADTQYF. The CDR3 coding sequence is TGTGCCAGCAGCCAAACGACAGGGGTTGCAGATACGCAGTATTTT.

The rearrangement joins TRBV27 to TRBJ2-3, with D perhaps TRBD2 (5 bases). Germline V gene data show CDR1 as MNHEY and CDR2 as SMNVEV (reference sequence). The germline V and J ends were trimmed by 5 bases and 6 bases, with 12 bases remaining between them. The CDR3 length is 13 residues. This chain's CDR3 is CASSGPREDTQYF. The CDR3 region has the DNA TGTGCCAGCAGTGGCCCGAGGGAGGATACGCAGTATTTT.

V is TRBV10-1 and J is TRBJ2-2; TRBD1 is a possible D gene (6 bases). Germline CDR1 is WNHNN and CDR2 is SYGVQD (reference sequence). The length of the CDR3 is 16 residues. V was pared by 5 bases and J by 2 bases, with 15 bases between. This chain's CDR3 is CASSFRGVPNTGELFF. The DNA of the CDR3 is TGCGCCAGCAGTTTCAGGGGAGTTCCTAACACCGGGGAGCTGTTTTTT.

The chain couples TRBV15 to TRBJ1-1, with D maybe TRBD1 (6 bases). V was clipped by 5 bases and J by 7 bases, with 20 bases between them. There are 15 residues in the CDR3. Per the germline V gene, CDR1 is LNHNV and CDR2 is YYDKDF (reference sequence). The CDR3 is CATSSGQLGEGEAFF. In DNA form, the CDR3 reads TGTGCCACCAGCTCGGGACAACTCGGGGAGGGTGAAGCTTTCTTT.

CDR3 sequence: CASSLARGGGIQETQYF. The CDR3 DNA follows: TGTGCCAGCAGCTTGGCGCGGGGCGGGGGGATCCAAGAGACCCAGTACTTC. The V call is TRBV5-4, the J call TRBJ2-5, with 8 positions matching TRBD2. In germline, CDR1 is SGHNT, CDR2 YYREEE (reference sequence). This CDR3 has 17 amino acids. V shed 0 bases and J 1 base; nucleotides not matched to a gene: 8.

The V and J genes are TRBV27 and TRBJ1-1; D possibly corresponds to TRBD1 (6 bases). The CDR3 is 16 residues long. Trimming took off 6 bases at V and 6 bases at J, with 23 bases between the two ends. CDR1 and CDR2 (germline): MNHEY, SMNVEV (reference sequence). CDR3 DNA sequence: TGTGCCAGCAGCATCGGACAGCTCGGGAAAGTGGCTGAAGCTTTCTTT. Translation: CASSIGQLGKVAEAFF.

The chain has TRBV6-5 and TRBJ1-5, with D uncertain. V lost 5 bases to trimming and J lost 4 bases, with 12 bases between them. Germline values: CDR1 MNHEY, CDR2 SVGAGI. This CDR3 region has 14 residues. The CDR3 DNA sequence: TGTGCCAGCAGTGGAGGACGGGGTAATCAGCCCCAGCATTTT. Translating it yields CASSGGRGNQPQHF.

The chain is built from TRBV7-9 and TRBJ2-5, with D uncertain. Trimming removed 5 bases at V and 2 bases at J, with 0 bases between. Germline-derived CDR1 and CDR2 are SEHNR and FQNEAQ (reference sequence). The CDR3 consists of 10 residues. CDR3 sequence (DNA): TGTGCCAGCAGCCAAGAGACCCAGTACTTC. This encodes CASSQETQYF.

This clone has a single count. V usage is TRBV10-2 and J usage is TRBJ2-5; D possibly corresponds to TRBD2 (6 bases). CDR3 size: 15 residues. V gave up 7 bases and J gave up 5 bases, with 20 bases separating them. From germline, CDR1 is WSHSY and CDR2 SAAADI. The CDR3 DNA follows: TGCGCCAGCAAGCCGCTAGCGTTCAGGGAGGAGACCCAGTACTTC. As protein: CASKPLAFREETQYF.